The sample holds one count of the clone carrying this T cell receptor (beta chain). The antigen is unknown. In germline, CDR1 is LGHNT, CDR2 FRNRAP. Trimming pared 6 bases from V and 0 bases from J, leaving 8 bases between. The CDR3 loop spans 13 amino acids. The primer mix had 60 Vbeta and 13 Jbeta primers. The repertoire was sequenced with immunoSEQ multiplex PCR; TCRdb's copy has only in-frame clones and lacks some. The sample carries roughly 230,000 clones, about 93% recorded once. The data belong to a study of cytomegalovirus exposure and HLA in healthy donors. Findings and limits, study-wide: Three chains tied to CMV proved CMV antigen-specific in vitro.

The chain has TRBV12-5 and TRBJ1-1; D not resolved. The clonotype comes from a girl aged 2 to 9 in good health and CMV-seronegative. The source material was PBMCs. The CDR3 spells CASGSGMNTEAFF. The CDR3 coding sequence is TGTGCTAGTGGCAGCGGTATGAACACTGAAGCTTTCTTT.